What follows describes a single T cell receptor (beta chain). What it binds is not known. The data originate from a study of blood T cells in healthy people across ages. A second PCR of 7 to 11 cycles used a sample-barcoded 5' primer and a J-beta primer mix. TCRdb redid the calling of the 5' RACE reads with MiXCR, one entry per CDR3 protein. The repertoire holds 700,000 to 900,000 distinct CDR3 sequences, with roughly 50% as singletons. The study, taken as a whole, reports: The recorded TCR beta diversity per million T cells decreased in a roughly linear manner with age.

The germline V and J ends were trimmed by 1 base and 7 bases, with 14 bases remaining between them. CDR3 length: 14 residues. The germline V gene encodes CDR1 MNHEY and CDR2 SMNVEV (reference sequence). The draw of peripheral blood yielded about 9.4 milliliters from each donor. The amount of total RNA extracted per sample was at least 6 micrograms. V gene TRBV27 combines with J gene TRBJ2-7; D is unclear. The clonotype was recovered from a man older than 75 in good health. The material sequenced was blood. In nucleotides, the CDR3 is TGTGCCAGCAGTTTATTAAGTTGGCGCGGAGAGCAGTACTTC. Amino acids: CASSLLSWRGEQYF.